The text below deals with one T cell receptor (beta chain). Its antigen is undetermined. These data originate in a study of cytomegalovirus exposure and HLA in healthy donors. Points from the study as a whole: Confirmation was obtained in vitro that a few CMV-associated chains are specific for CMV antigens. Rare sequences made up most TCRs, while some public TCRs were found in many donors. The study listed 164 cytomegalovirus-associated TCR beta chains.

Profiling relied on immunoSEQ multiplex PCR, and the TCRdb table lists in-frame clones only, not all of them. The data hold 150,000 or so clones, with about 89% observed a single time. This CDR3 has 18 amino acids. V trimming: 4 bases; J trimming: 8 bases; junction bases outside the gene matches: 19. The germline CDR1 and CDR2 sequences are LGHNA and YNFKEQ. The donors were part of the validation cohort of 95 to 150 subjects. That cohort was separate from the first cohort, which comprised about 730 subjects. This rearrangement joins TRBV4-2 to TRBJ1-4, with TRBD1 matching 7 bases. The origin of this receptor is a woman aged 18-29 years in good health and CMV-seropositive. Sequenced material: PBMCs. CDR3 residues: CASSRSTGDGFGREKLFF. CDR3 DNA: TGTGCCAGCAGCCGTTCCACAGGGGACGGGTTTGGCAGGGAAAAACTGTTTTTT.